The 9 T cell receptor beta chains presented below share a single source sample, sequenced in a study of T cell responses to AZD1222 COVID-19 vaccine. Measured with immunoSEQ multiplex PCR; TCRdb has only the in-frame clones, and not every one. Here the sample spans 150,000 to 200,000 clones, approximately 94% being singletons. This sample comprised peripheral blood, obtained on day 0 of AZD1222 vaccination. These receptors originate from an adult in good health.

The gene calls are TRBV4-2 and TRBJ1-1; the match to TRBD1 covers 8 bases. Germline CDR1 is LGHNA and CDR2 is YNFKEQ. V shed 3 bases and J 1 base; nucleotides not matched to a gene: 7. The CDR3 is 16 amino acids. The CDR3, as DNA: TGTGCCAGCAGCCACCCCATAGGACAGGGGAACACTGAAGCTTTCTTT. It specifies CASSHPIGQGNTEAFF.

V is TRBV7-2 and J is TRBJ1-2, with TRBD1 identical over 7 bases. This CDR3 is 15 amino acids long. V was pared by 5 bases and J by 4 bases, with 10 bases of the junction left unmatched. Germline V CDR1 and CDR2: SGHTA, FQGNSA. Written as DNA, the CDR3 is TGTGCCAGCAGCCCCACAGGGGTTGGGGGCTATGGCTACACCTTC. Translated, it gives CASSPTGVGGYGYTF.

The chain carries TRBV19 and TRBJ2-1, with D maybe TRBD2 (5 bases). The germline V gene has CDR1 LNHDA and CDR2 SQIVND (reference sequence). V was cut by 1 base and J by 12 bases, with 13 bases left in between. This CDR3 comprises 13 residues. CDR3 amino acids: CASSIGLGGGQFF. The CDR3 DNA sequence: TGTGCCAGTAGTATAGGATTGGGCGGAGGGCAGTTCTTC.

The chain recombines TRBV5-4 with TRBJ1-3; no reliable D call. The CDR3 loop spans 15 amino acids. V was pared by 4 bases and J by 2 bases, with 13 bases between. Germline V lookup: CDR1 SGHNT, CDR2 YYREEE (reference sequence). CDR3 in DNA: TGTGCCAGCAGCACGGACTCAAGCACTGGAAACACCATATATTTT. It encodes CASSTDSSTGNTIYF.

This clone occurred once. V gene TRBV3-1 (or the pseudogene TRBV3-2) combines with J gene TRBJ1-1, with D possibly being TRBD1 (5 bases). The germline V gene encodes CDR1 LGHDT and CDR2 YNNKEL (reference sequence). The CDR3 runs 15 residues. V lost 5 bases, J lost 3 bases, and 16 bases lay in between. CDR3 DNA: TGTGCCAGCAGCGCCCCCCCGGGAGGGGACACTGAAGCTTTCTTT. Translation gives CASSAPPGGDTEAFF.

J is TRBJ2-5 and V is TRBV30; D remains ambiguous. The germline V gene encodes CDR1 GTSNPN and CDR2 SVGIG (reference sequence). V shed 5 bases and J shed 5 bases, with 9 bases lying between them. The CDR3 has 11 amino acids. DNA of the CDR3: TGTGCCTGGGGCCCGAGGGAGACCCAGTACTTC. As protein: CAWGPRETQYF.

The chain couples TRBV14 to TRBJ1-2; D is undetermined. The CDR3 length is 13 residues. The germline V gene encodes CDR1 SGHDN and CDR2 FVKESK. V was trimmed by 3 bases and J by 4 bases, leaving 9 bases between them. CDR3 loop: CASSQDFFYGYTF. For the CDR3, the DNA is TGTGCCAGCAGCCAGGACTTCTTCTATGGCTACACCTTC.

This chain connects TRBV10-3 to TRBJ2-5, with 10 nucleotides matching TRBD1. The V and J ends lost 4 bases and 4 bases, in that order; junction bases with no gene match: 6. Germline-derived CDR1 and CDR2 are ENHRY and SYGVKD. This CDR3 has 15 residues. The CDR3, as DNA: TGTGCCATCAGTGCCCGGGACAGGGGTCCAGAGACCCAGTACTTC. As protein: CAISARDRGPETQYF.

The chain carries TRBV12-3 or TRBV12-4 and TRBJ2-3; D ambiguous. The CDR3 length is 11 residues. V lost 3 bases to trimming and J lost 2 bases, with 0 bases between them. The CDR3 region has the DNA TGTGCCAGCAGTTTCACAGATACGCAGTATTTT. This codes for CASSFTDTQYF.